These 2 T cell receptor beta chains came from one sample sequenced in a study of blood T cell repertoires in COVID-19. Clones were read by immunoSEQ multiplex PCR, and TCRdb kept only the in-frame ones, dropping some. The table records over 150,000 clones, around four fifths of them present only once. Sequenced material: peripheral blood. All receptors derive from a woman between 40 and 55 years old with COVID-19, enrolled during active disease.

The V call is TRBV3-1 (or the pseudogene TRBV3-2), the J call TRBJ2-1; TRBD1 agrees at 9 bases. V shed 6 bases, J shed 1 base, and the junction held 7 bases outside the gene matches. The CDR3 runs 16 residues. Germline CDR1 is LGHDT and CDR2 is YNNKEL (reference sequence). DNA of the CDR3: TGTGCCAGCAGGGCGACAGGGGGGCGGTCCTACAATGAGCAGTTCTTC. Amino acid sequence: CASRATGGRSYNEQFF.

CDR3 sequence (DNA): TGCGCCAGCAGTGGAGGGACAGGGGACTTTGGCTACACCTTC. It codes for CASSGGTGDFGYTF. This rearrangement joins TRBV10-2 to TRBJ1-2; 10 bases match TRBD1. The CDR3 covers 14 residues. J was trimmed by 7 bases and V by 4 bases; bases with no gene match: 6. Germline V gene data show CDR1 as WSHSY and CDR2 as SAAADI.